The 25 T cell receptor beta chains below were found in one sample sequenced in a study of cytomegalovirus exposure and HLA in healthy donors. Amplification used 60 Vbeta primers and 13 Jbeta primers. TCRdb keeps only in-frame clones here, not all; method: immunoSEQ multiplex PCR. Of about 120,000 clones in the sample, 50% to 75% are singletons; the top ten hold roughly 8.6%. Sequencing was done on a sample of PBMCs. The receptors come from a woman aged 40 to 50 in good health and CMV-seropositive.

The V gene is TRBV6-5, the J gene TRBJ2-7, with D tentatively TRBD2 (6 bases). Germline V gene sequence: CDR1 MNHEY, CDR2 SVGAGI. V lost 2 bases, J lost 0 bases, and 11 bases lay in between. This CDR3 comprises 15 residues. The CDR3 is CASSYTLASSYEQYF. As DNA, the CDR3 is TGTGCCAGCAGTTACACACTAGCCTCCTCCTACGAGCAGTACTTC.

The V gene is TRBV6-1, the J gene TRBJ2-7; 11 bases map to TRBD2. Germline V CDR1 and CDR2: MNHNS, SASEGT. With V trimmed by 4 bases and J by 0 bases, 8 bases remained unmatched. The CDR3 contains 17 residues. The CDR3 DNA sequence: TGTGCCAGCAGTGTAGTACTAGCGGGGGCGAGCTCCTACGAGCAGTACTTC. Amino acids: CASSVVLAGASSYEQYF.

The gene calls are TRBV19 and TRBJ2-2; D might be TRBD2 (7 bases). The CDR3 contains 16 residues. Trimming left V 5 bases short and J 0 bases short, with 13 bases between. Germline CDR1 LNHDA, CDR2 SQIVND (reference sequence). DNA of the CDR3: TGTGCCAGTAGTCCGGGGGGCAGCCCGAACACCGGGGAGCTGTTTTTT. Its protein product is CASSPGGSPNTGELFF.

Here the CDR3 reads CASSPNTAYEQYF. CDR3 in DNA: TGTGCCAGCTCACCAAACACCGCCTACGAGCAGTACTTC. This chain links TRBV18 with TRBJ2-7, with unresolved D. V shed 2 bases and J shed 2 bases, with 7 bases lying between them. CDR1 is KGHSH and CDR2 is LQKENI in the germline V gene. The length of the CDR3 is 13 residues.

This clone was picked up one time. The V and J genes are TRBV19 and TRBJ2-1; 13 bases agree with TRBD2. Germline V gene sequence: CDR1 LNHDA, CDR2 SQIVND (reference sequence). The CDR3 consists of 17 residues. Trimming at V came to 5 bases and at J to 7 bases, leaving 11 bases not matched to a gene. The CDR3 nucleotides read TGTGCCAGTAGTCCAAGAAGGACTAGCGGGAGAGTAAATGAGCAGTTCTTC. This gives the protein CASSPRRTSGRVNEQFF.

The genes are TRBV5-1 and TRBJ2-5; the D gene is possibly TRBD2 (5 bases). The V gene's germline CDR1 is SGHRS and CDR2 YFSETQ. The CDR3 sequence is 14 residues long. With 0 bases removed from V and 2 bases from J, the gap between germline ends came to 8 bases. The CDR3 bases are TGCGCCAGCAGCTTGGGTGAGGGACAAGAGACCCAGTACTTC. Translating it yields CASSLGEGQETQYF. The full variable domain, completed using reference TRBV5-1 and TRBJ2-5, is KAGVTQTPRYLIKTRGQQVTLSCSPISGHRSVSWYQQTPGQGLQFLFEYFSETQRNKGNFPGRFSGRQFSNSRSEMNVSTLELGDSALYLCASSLGEGQETQYFGPGTRLLVL.

The chain carries TRBV7-9 and TRBJ1-1; D is possibly TRBD1 (6 bases). V was trimmed by 8 bases and J by 8 bases, leaving 15 bases between them. Per germline, CDR1 SEHNR and CDR2 FQNEAQ (reference sequence). The CDR3 has 12 residues. The CDR3 nucleotides are TGTGCCAGCGGACAGCGAATCGTAGAAGCTTTCTTT. This encodes CASGQRIVEAFF.

This chain uses TRBV29-1 with TRBJ2-5; no clear D gene. The J call is in doubt because the DNA end fits TRBJ2-7 better. CDR3 size: 12 residues. Germline CDR1 SQVTM, CDR2 ANQGSEA. The CDR3 nucleotides are TGCAGCGTTGAGCCAGGCCCCTACGAGCAGTACTTC. It yields the protein CSVEPGPYEQYF.

The gene calls are TRBV18 and TRBJ2-7, with D perhaps TRBD1 (5 bases). This CDR3 region has 15 residues. Germline CDR1 reads KGHSH; CDR2 reads LQKENI. V lost 2 bases and J 0 bases, leaving 11 bases between the germline ends. CDR3 sequence: CASSPSLDNSYEQYF. Here the CDR3 DNA reads TGTGCCAGCTCACCAAGTCTGGACAACTCCTACGAGCAGTACTTC.

The chain employs TRBV6-5 and TRBJ2-1, with 7 bases lining up with TRBD1. The CDR3 length is 15 residues. Germline CDR1 MNHEY, CDR2 SVGAGI. V trimming: 10 bases; J trimming: 12 bases; junction bases outside the gene matches: 21. In DNA form, the CDR3 reads TGTGCCACCCTATCTCCGACAGGGCACTTCCAAGGGCAGTTCTTC. It is translated as CATLSPTGHFQGQFF.

This clone showed up just once. This chain connects TRBV5-4 to TRBJ1-4; D call uncertain. V lost 4 bases to trimming and J lost 2 bases, with 15 bases between them. Germline lookup yields CDR1 SGHNT and CDR2 YYREEE (reference sequence). The CDR3 contains 16 residues. CDR3 sequence reads: CASSPDVRRTNEKLFF. Written as DNA, the CDR3 is TGTGCCAGCAGCCCCGACGTCCGGAGGACTAATGAAAAACTGTTTTTT. The complete variable domain, with remaining parts taken from reference TRBV5-4 and TRBJ1-4, reads ETGVTQSPTHLIKTRGQQVTLRCSSQSGHNTVSWYQQALGQGPQFIFQYYREEENGRGNFPPRFSGLQFPNYSSELNVNALELDDSALYLCASSPDVRRTNEKLFFGSGTQLSVL.

The chain couples TRBV5-4 to TRBJ2-7, with 7 positions matching TRBD2. The V gene end was trimmed by 0 bases and the J gene end by 3 bases; junction bases not matched to a gene: 6. CDR1 is SGHNT, CDR2 YYREEE, per germline (reference sequence). CDR3 size: 15 residues. Here the CDR3 DNA reads TGTGCCAGCAGCTTGGGAGGGAGGGCCGACTACGAGCAGTACTTC. Translating gives CASSLGGRADYEQYF.

This clone turned up a few times. The CDR3 nucleotides read TGCGCCAGCAGCCCTTCACAGGCTAACTATGGCTACACCTTC. It translates to CASSPSQANYGYTF. V and J are TRBV5-1 and TRBJ1-2; the D gene is possibly TRBD1 (5 bases). The CDR3 covers 14 residues. Between the trimmed V and J ends, which lost 4 bases and 0 bases, there was a span of 10 bases. Germline V gives CDR1 SGHRS, CDR2 YFSETQ.

This chain uses TRBV6-5 with TRBJ1-3, with a tentative D call TRBD1 (5 bases). Germline V gives CDR1 MNHEY, CDR2 SVGAGI. This CDR3 is 15 amino acids long. Trimming left V 6 bases short and J 0 bases short, with 12 bases between. The DNA for the CDR3 is TGTGCCAGCAGACGCATACAGGACTCTGGAAACACCATATATTTT. It yields the protein CASRRIQDSGNTIYF.

The V call is TRBV30, the J call TRBJ2-2; 8 nucleotides match TRBD1. V trimming: 3 bases; J trimming: 4 bases; junction bases outside the gene matches: 1. There are 13 residues in the CDR3. Germline V lookup: CDR1 GTSNPN, CDR2 SVGIG (reference sequence). The CDR3 coding sequence is TGTGCCTGGAGAGGGACAGGCACCGGGGAGCTGTTTTTT. Protein product: CAWRGTGTGELFF.

The rearrangement joins TRBV14 to TRBJ2-3; D remains ambiguous. Germline V lookup: CDR1 SGHDN, CDR2 FVKESK. This CDR3 has 14 amino acids. Trimming cost V 2 bases and J 2 bases, with 8 bases left between them. Written as DNA, the CDR3 is TGTGCCAGCAGCCAATTTAGCCTCACAGATACGCAGTATTTT. This gives the protein CASSQFSLTDTQYF. The full variable domain, completed using reference TRBV14 and TRBJ2-3, is EAGVTQFPSHSVIEKGQTVTLRCDPISGHDNLYWYRRVMGKEIKFLLHFVKESKQDESGMPNNRFLAERTGGTYSTLKVQPAELEDSGVYFCASSQFSLTDTQYFGPGTRLTVL.

The genes are TRBV11-2 and TRBJ2-7; D remains unclear. Germline CDR1 reads SGHAT; CDR2 reads FQNNGV. This CDR3 contains 13 residues. V lost 7 bases, J lost 3 bases, and 13 bases lay in between. CDR3 region: CASKEQNLYEQYF. The CDR3 coding sequence is TGTGCCAGCAAGGAACAGAACCTCTACGAGCAGTACTTC.

This clone was observed a few times. V gene TRBV19 combines with J gene TRBJ1-1; 10 positions match TRBD1. Germline trimming cut 6 bases from V and 3 bases from J; bases unmatched to any gene: 4. This CDR3 comprises 14 residues. Germline CDR1 LNHDA, CDR2 SQIVND (reference sequence). The CDR3 spells CASRTGGRDTEAFF. CDR3 in DNA: TGTGCCAGTAGGACAGGGGGCAGGGACACTGAAGCTTTCTTT.

The rearrangement joins TRBV9 to TRBJ2-3, with TRBD2 identical over 8 bases. Germline CDR1 SGDLS, CDR2 YYNGEE. V was clipped by 0 bases and J by 6 bases; unmatched bases: 6. The CDR3 is made up of 15 amino acids. CDR3 sequence reads: CASSVVWLAGDTQYF. In nucleotides, the CDR3 is TGTGCCAGCAGCGTAGTCTGGCTAGCGGGCGATACGCAGTATTTT.

This clone was counted ten times or more. CDR3 sequence (DNA): TGTGCCAGCAGTGAAGAAGCATTCATGAACACTGAAGCTTTCTTT. Translation: CASSEEAFMNTEAFF. V usage is TRBV6-1 and J usage is TRBJ1-1; unclear D gene. The CDR3 is 15 amino acids. Germline CDR1 MNHNS, CDR2 SASEGT. Trimming took off 1 base at V and 0 bases at J, with 9 bases between the two ends.

In this sample, this clone turned up a few times. The chain recombines TRBV9 with TRBJ2-7; tentative D call: TRBD1 (6 bases). The ends were cut back, 4 bases at V and 5 bases at J, with 10 bases in the middle. Germline V CDR1 and CDR2: SGDLS, YYNGEE. The CDR3 consists of 12 residues. CDR3 sequence reads: CASSQTGNEQYF. The CDR3 DNA follows: TGTGCCAGCAGCCAAACAGGGAACGAGCAGTACTTC.

The CDR3 DNA reads TGTGCCAGTAGTATAGAAGGAGGGAGGGACACTGAAGCTTTCTTT. Translated, it gives CASSIEGGRDTEAFF. V usage is TRBV19 and J usage is TRBJ1-1; D gene unclear. Germline-derived CDR1 and CDR2 are LNHDA and SQIVND (reference sequence). This CDR3 is built from 15 residues. V was trimmed by 0 bases and J by 3 bases, leaving 11 bases between them.

This rearrangement joins TRBV18 to TRBJ2-1; TRBD1 aligns across 12 bases. Trimming took 3 bases from V and 10 from J; bases not matched to a gene: 7. The CDR3 sequence is 15 residues long. In germline, CDR1 is KGHSH, CDR2 LQKENI. Here the CDR3 reads CASSPPGTGGAEQFF. The CDR3 DNA follows: TGTGCCAGCTCACCCCCCGGGACAGGGGGCGCAGAGCAGTTCTTC.

The chain carries TRBV19 and TRBJ1-4; 10 nucleotides align to TRBD1. CDR1 is LNHDA and CDR2 is SQIVND in the germline V gene (reference sequence). V gave up 6 bases and J gave up 3 bases; unmatched junction bases: 4. The CDR3 contains 15 residues. CDR3 in amino acids: CASRTGGAANEKLFF. Here the CDR3 DNA reads TGTGCCAGTAGGACAGGGGGCGCCGCTAATGAAAAACTGTTTTTT.

The chain recombines TRBV10-3 with TRBJ2-7; 11 nucleotides agree with TRBD1. This CDR3 is built from 16 residues. Germline values: CDR1 ENHRY, CDR2 SYGVKD. Unmatched junction bases numbered 10, after V lost 3 bases and J lost 6 bases. The CDR3 loop is CAISDHGRDRGTEQYF. In nucleotides, the CDR3 is TGTGCCATCAGTGACCACGGGAGGGACAGGGGGACCGAGCAGTACTTC.